Below, 25 T cell receptor beta chains from the same sample are listed, as sequenced in a study of blood T cell repertoires in COVID-19. Generated by immunoSEQ multiplex PCR, the TCRdb table keeps only in-frame clones and is missing some. The sample holds some 250,000 clones, roughly 90% seen once. Sequencing was performed on peripheral blood. Receptors were obtained from a human donor in a cohort sampled during active COVID-19.

V and J are TRBV10-3 and TRBJ1-6; no clear D. The V gene's germline CDR1 is ENHRY and CDR2 SYGVKD. V was shortened by 0 bases and J by 7 bases, with 10 bases between the two germline ends. The CDR3 is 15 amino acids. CDR3 sequence reads: CAISESKVGNSPLHF. As DNA, the CDR3 is TGTGCCATCAGTGAGTCGAAGGTCGGGAATTCACCCCTCCACTTT.

The rearrangement uses TRBV5-1 and TRBJ1-1; a weak D match, TRBD1 (6 bases). This CDR3 has 15 amino acids. Trimming left V 5 bases short and J 4 bases short, with 18 bases between. Germline assignment: CDR1 SGHRS and CDR2 YFSETQ. The CDR3 sequence: CASRRALDSGTEAFF. CDR3 coding DNA: TGCGCCAGCAGACGAGCTCTGGACAGCGGCACTGAAGCTTTCTTT.

This clone was seen more than once but under ten times. This chain uses TRBV3-1 (or the pseudogene TRBV3-2) with TRBJ2-7; D remains unclear. The germline V gene encodes CDR1 LGHDT and CDR2 YNNKEL (reference sequence). CDR3 length equals 12 residues. Trimming took 1 base from V and 3 from J, leaving 4 bases between them. For the CDR3, the DNA is TGTGCCAGCAGCCAAGGCGGCTACGAGCAGTACTTC. Translating gives CASSQGGYEQYF.

This chain joins TRBV14 and TRBJ2-7; D gene uncertain. The CDR3 has 14 residues. Germline V gene sequence: CDR1 SGHDN, CDR2 FVKESK. Trimming left V 0 bases short and J 2 bases short, with 8 bases between. The CDR3 coding sequence is TGTGCCAGCAGCCAAGACAACAGAGCCTACGAGCAGTACTTC. Amino acids: CASSQDNRAYEQYF.

This rearrangement joins TRBV28 to TRBJ1-5, with 8 positions matching TRBD1. V lost 5 bases to trimming and J lost 1 base; unmatched junction nucleotides: 4. This CDR3 comprises 15 residues. From germline, CDR1 is MDHEN and CDR2 SYDVKM. The DNA of the CDR3 is TGTGCCAGCAGTGGGGGGGACAGGAGCAATCAGCCCCAGCATTTT. It yields the protein CASSGGDRSNQPQHF.

The rearrangement links TRBV5-4 to TRBJ2-7, with 9 nucleotides matching TRBD1. CDR1 SGHNT and CDR2 YYREEE come from the germline V gene (reference sequence). J was trimmed by 3 bases and V by 0 bases; bases with no gene match: 1. The CDR3 spans 14 residues. The CDR3: CASSLATGGYEQYF. CDR3 coding DNA: TGTGCCAGCAGCTTGGCGACAGGGGGCTACGAGCAGTACTTC.

The chain recombines TRBV5-4 with TRBJ2-7, with 11 bases fitting TRBD2. Looked up from germline, CDR1 is SGHNT and CDR2 is YYREEE (reference sequence). The CDR3 totals 17 residues. V lost 4 bases and J lost 2; bases outside the gene matches: 11. The CDR3 here is CASSPEPLAGGAYEQYF. In DNA form, the CDR3 reads TGTGCCAGCAGCCCGGAGCCCCTAGCGGGGGGAGCCTACGAGCAGTACTTC. Filled out from reference TRBV5-4 and TRBJ2-7, the complete variable domain reads ETGVTQSPTHLIKTRGQQVTLRCSSQSGHNTVSWYQQALGQGPQFIFQYYREEENGRGNFPPRFSGLQFPNYSSELNVNALELDDSALYLCASSPEPLAGGAYEQYFGPGTRLTVT.

The chain uses TRBV6-5 and TRBJ2-7; TRBD2 agrees at 9 bases. Losses at the gene ends were 6 bases for V and 6 bases for J; bases not matched to a gene: 3. CDR3 length equals 12 residues. The germline V gene has CDR1 MNHEY and CDR2 SVGAGI. The CDR3 is CASRKAGGEQYF. The DNA of the CDR3 is TGTGCCAGCAGGAAAGCGGGAGGCGAGCAGTACTTC.

The J gene is TRBJ2-2, the V gene TRBV6-2 or TRBV6-3; TRBD2 aligns across 7 bases. V lost 5 bases and J lost 4; bases outside the gene matches: 7. Germline V lookup: CDR1 MNHEY, CDR2 SVGEGT. The length of the CDR3 is 15 residues. For the CDR3, the DNA is TGTGCCAGCAGTCAGACTAGCACTCCCACCGGGGAGCTGTTTTTT. It specifies CASSQTSTPTGELFF.

The V call is TRBV5-1, the J call TRBJ1-6, with 7 bases lining up with TRBD1. J gave up 4 bases and V 4 bases, and 8 bases lay outside the gene matches. This CDR3 has 16 residues. The germline CDR1 and CDR2 sequences are SGHRS and YFSETQ. CDR3 in DNA: TGCGCCAGCAGCCCGGACAGGAATGGATATAATTCACCCCTCCACTTT. Translating it yields CASSPDRNGYNSPLHF.

CDR3 region: CASSPDRRFYEQYF. The CDR3 bases are TGCGCCAGCAGCCCGGACAGGCGATTTTACGAGCAGTACTTC. This chain connects TRBV5-1 to TRBJ2-7; 7 bases match TRBD1. V shed 4 bases, J shed 4 bases, and the junction held 8 bases outside the gene matches. CDR3 size: 14 residues. CDR1 is SGHRS, CDR2 YFSETQ, per germline.

The chain uses TRBV7-3 and TRBJ1-4; a weak D match, TRBD1 (5 bases). Trimming took off 1 base at V and 5 bases at J, with 11 bases between the two ends. The CDR3 spans 15 residues. Per the germline V gene, CDR1 is SGHTA and CDR2 is FQGTGA. CDR3 DNA sequence: TGTGCCAGCAGCTTAATAAGGCAGGGAAATGAAAAACTGTTTTTT. Encoded protein: CASSLIRQGNEKLFF.

This chain joins TRBV4-1 and TRBJ2-4; 8 bases map to TRBD1. CDR1 is MGHRA, CDR2 YSYEKL, per germline. Trimming at V came to 4 bases and at J to 3 bases, leaving 8 bases not matched to a gene. The CDR3 length is 16 residues. For the CDR3, the DNA is TGCGCCAGCAGCCGGATCCAGGGGGCCGGCAAAAACATTCAGTACTTC. This encodes CASSRIQGAGKNIQYF.

V is TRBV7-3 and J is TRBJ2-6; weak D call: TRBD1 (6 bases). The CDR3 length is 18 residues. The germline gives CDR1 SGHTA, CDR2 FQGTGA. V lost 4 bases and J 0 bases, leaving 16 bases between the germline ends. Here the CDR3 reads CASSSVGTLVSGANVLTF. The DNA of the CDR3 is TGTGCCAGCAGCTCAGTAGGGACACTCGTCTCTGGGGCCAACGTCCTGACTTTC.

V and J are TRBV4-1 and TRBJ2-1; D is possibly TRBD1 (6 bases). Germline CDR1 and CDR2: MGHRA and YSYEKL. The CDR3 contains 13 residues. Between the trimmed V and J ends, which lost 3 bases and 7 bases, there was a span of 10 bases. For the CDR3, the DNA is TGCGCCAGCAGCCATCCCAGGGGAAATGAGCAGTTCTTC. Residues: CASSHPRGNEQFF.

This chain uses TRBV28 with TRBJ2-1; 10 positions match TRBD2. The CDR3 sequence is 15 residues long. Losses at the gene ends were 6 bases for V and 9 bases for J; bases not matched to a gene: 11. Germline V gene lookup returns CDR1 MDHEN and CDR2 SYDVKM. CDR3 loop: CASSSLAGALGEQFF. The CDR3 DNA follows: TGTGCCAGCAGCTCTCTAGCGGGAGCTTTGGGTGAGCAGTTCTTC.

The chain is built from TRBV27 and TRBJ2-5; TRBD2 matches at 12 bases. The CDR3 extends over 16 amino acids. Losses at the gene ends were 4 bases for V and 6 bases for J; bases not matched to a gene: 9. Per the germline V gene, CDR1 is MNHEY and CDR2 is SMNVEV (reference sequence). CDR3 coding DNA: TGTGCCAGCAGTTCGCCGACTAGCGGGAGCCGACAGACCCAGTACTTC. It encodes CASSSPTSGSRQTQYF.

V usage is TRBV15 and J usage is TRBJ2-1; possibly TRBD2 for D (5 bases). This CDR3 has 17 amino acids. Trimming left V 5 bases short and J 4 bases short, with 21 bases between. CDR1 and CDR2 (germline): LNHNV, YYDKDF (reference sequence). CDR3 protein: CATSGSIGPPPYNEQFF. The CDR3 DNA reads as TGTGCCACCAGCGGGAGTATAGGCCCGCCGCCATACAATGAGCAGTTCTTC.

In the case of this clone: Compared with germline, one end of the junction differs, possibly owing to a read error. J is TRBJ2-4 and V is TRBV19, with 7 bases matching TRBD1. This CDR3 spans 13 amino acids. Germline-derived CDR1 and CDR2 are LNHDA and SQIVND (reference sequence). The DNA for the CDR3 is TGTGCCATCAAAGGGACAGTCTTAAGAGCCCCGGACTTC. It is translated as CAIKGTVLRAPDF.

The chain has TRBV6-6 and TRBJ1-3; tentatively, D is TRBD1 (5 bases). Germline V CDR1 and CDR2: MNHNY, SVGAGI (reference sequence). The length of the CDR3 is 14 residues. The germline V and J ends were trimmed by 3 bases and 7 bases, with 13 bases remaining between them. The CDR3 region is CASSYRGGRNTIYF. The CDR3 DNA sequence: TGTGCCAGCAGTTATCGGGGGGGTCGGAACACCATATATTTT.

This clone was counted a few times. The rearrangement joins TRBV2 to TRBJ1-1; D remains ambiguous. V was cut by 4 bases and J by 4 bases, with 13 bases left in between. There are 14 residues in the CDR3. In germline, CDR1 is SNHLY, CDR2 FYNNEI. This chain's CDR3 is CASSVHREGTEAFF. The CDR3 region has the DNA TGTGCCAGCAGTGTACACCGTGAGGGCACTGAAGCTTTCTTT.

The chain couples TRBV19 to TRBJ1-1, with D hard to call. This CDR3 has 13 amino acids. Germline loops: CDR1 LNHDA, CDR2 SQIVND (reference sequence). V was shortened by 6 bases and J by 2 bases, with 10 bases between the two germline ends. The CDR3 sequence: CASRKPGNTEAFF. CDR3 DNA sequence: TGTGCCAGTAGAAAACCCGGTAACACTGAAGCTTTCTTT.

This chain links TRBV6-5 with TRBJ1-1; D is ambiguous. The V gene lost 6 bases and the J gene lost 3 bases, with 11 bases spanning the gap. CDR3 length: 13 amino acids. From germline, CDR1 is MNHEY and CDR2 SVGAGI. For the CDR3, the DNA is TGTGCCAGCAGGCGGGCGGTAGACACTGAAGCTTTCTTT. The encoded protein is CASRRAVDTEAFF.

The chain carries TRBV7-9 and TRBJ1-2; D uncertain. Trimming removed 2 bases from V and 8 bases from J, with 18 bases in between. The CDR3 has 15 residues. Germline CDR1 reads SEHNR; CDR2 reads FQNEAQ (reference sequence). CDR3 in DNA: TGTGCCAGCAGCTTAAGTTCAGCATCCCGGAGGGGCTACACCTTC. It is translated as CASSLSSASRRGYTF.

This clone was counted once. The J gene is TRBJ2-5, the V gene TRBV6-5, with 8 bases lining up with TRBD1. V lost 5 bases and J lost 11; bases outside the gene matches: 13. CDR3 length equals 14 residues. The germline gives CDR1 MNHEY, CDR2 SVGAGI. CDR3 in DNA: TGTGCCAGCAGTCCTCTTCAGGGGGCCGGTAGTCAGTACTTC. Residues: CASSPLQGAGSQYF.